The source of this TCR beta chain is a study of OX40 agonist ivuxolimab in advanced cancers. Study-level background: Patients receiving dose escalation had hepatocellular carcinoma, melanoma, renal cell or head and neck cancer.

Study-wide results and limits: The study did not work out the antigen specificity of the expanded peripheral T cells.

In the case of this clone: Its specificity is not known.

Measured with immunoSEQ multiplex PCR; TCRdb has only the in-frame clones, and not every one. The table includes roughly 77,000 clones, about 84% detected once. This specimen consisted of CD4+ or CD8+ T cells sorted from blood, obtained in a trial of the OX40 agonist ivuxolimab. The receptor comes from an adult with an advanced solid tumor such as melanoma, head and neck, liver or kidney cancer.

DNA of the CDR3: TGTGCCAGCCCCCTCTCCCCAGATACGCAGTATTTT. Its translation is CASPLSPDTQYF. This chain connects TRBV21-1 to TRBJ2-3; the D call of TRBD2 is as the table states it, not checked on the DNA. TRBV21-1 is a pseudogene segment. The CDR3 has 12 amino acids.